The 20 T cell receptor beta chains below all came from one sample that was sequenced in a study of blood T cell repertoires in COVID-19. Repertoires were generated with immunoSEQ multiplex PCR, while TCRdb's copy carries only in-frame clones and drops some. The sample has some 160,000 clones; around 80% are singletons. The material sequenced was PBMCs or T cells enriched from blood (not recorded which). The receptors come from a woman aged 55-70 years who had recovered from COVID-19.

The sample holds many counts of this clone. V is TRBV19 and J is TRBJ2-1; no definite D call. Deletions cut 2 bases from V and 8 bases from J, with 13 bases between. The CDR3 runs to 14 residues. Germline CDR1 LNHDA, CDR2 SQIVND (reference sequence). The CDR3 spells CASSISGRLDEQFF. In DNA form, the CDR3 reads TGTGCCAGTAGTATATCAGGCCGATTGGATGAGCAGTTCTTC.

The chain combines TRBV7-2 with TRBJ2-7; TRBD1 aligns across 7 bases. The germline V gene has CDR1 SGHTA and CDR2 FQGNSA. J was trimmed by 5 bases and V by 1 base; bases with no gene match: 5. This CDR3 has 14 residues. The CDR3 protein is CASSLGGGFHEQYF. The CDR3 DNA reads TGTGCCAGCAGCTTAGGAGGGGGCTTCCACGAGCAGTACTTC.

The CDR3 DNA is TGCGCCAGCCCAGGCCCCGGGACAAGAAAAGAGACCCAGTACTTC. Translating gives CASPGPGTRKETQYF. V gene TRBV10-2 combines with J gene TRBJ2-5; tentative D call: TRBD1 (6 bases). Germline-derived CDR1 and CDR2 are WSHSY and SAAADI. With 8 bases removed from V and 3 bases from J, the gap between germline ends came to 19 bases. The CDR3 contains 15 residues.

V usage is TRBV2 and J usage is TRBJ1-1, with D possibly being TRBD1 (5 bases). CDR1 is SNHLY and CDR2 is FYNNEI in the germline V gene. Trimming took off 8 bases at V and 7 bases at J, with 17 bases between the two ends. CDR3 length: 13 amino acids. The CDR3: CASALRSGGEAFF. In DNA form, the CDR3 reads TGTGCCAGCGCTCTCCGATCGGGGGGTGAAGCTTTCTTT.

This clone was seen only a few times. The chain joins TRBV3-1 (or the pseudogene TRBV3-2) to TRBJ2-7, with 10 bases lining up with TRBD1. V shed 1 base and J 3 bases; nucleotides not matched to a gene: 12. The CDR3 contains 18 residues. CDR1 is LGHDT, CDR2 YNNKEL, per germline (reference sequence). CDR3 loop: CASSQGDRGHITNYEQYF. Written as DNA, the CDR3 is TGTGCCAGCAGCCAAGGCGACAGGGGGCACATAACGAACTACGAGCAGTACTTC.

The rearrangement joins TRBV5-6 to TRBJ1-1, with D maybe TRBD1 (5 bases). The CDR3 runs to 14 residues. V was cut by 4 bases and J by 2 bases, with 12 bases left in between. Germline values: CDR1 SGHDT, CDR2 YYEEEE. This CDR3 reads CASSPRGTNTEAFF. DNA of the CDR3: TGTGCCAGCAGCCCTCGGGGGACCAACACTGAAGCTTTCTTT.

This clone was recorded a few times. This chain connects TRBV2 to TRBJ1-4, with a tentative D call TRBD1 (6 bases). This CDR3 contains 13 residues. V was trimmed by 8 bases and J by 8 bases, leaving 15 bases between them. The germline gives CDR1 SNHLY, CDR2 FYNNEI. CDR3 nucleotides: TGTGCCAGCTCACCGGGGGGCGCGGAAAAACTGTTTTTT. Translating it yields CASSPGGAEKLFF.

This chain links TRBV25-1 with TRBJ2-2; the D gene is possibly TRBD1 (5 bases). CDR1 MGHDK and CDR2 SYGVNS come from the germline V gene. The CDR3 totals 14 residues. Trimming shortened V by 1 base and J by 6 bases, and 9 bases separated the two germline ends. The CDR3 DNA sequence: TGTGCCAGCAGTGAATTAGGGGCGGCCGGGGAGCTGTTTTTT. It codes for CASSELGAAGELFF.

The genes are TRBV10-3 and TRBJ2-2; 7 bases fit TRBD2. The CDR3 length is 16 residues. Losses at the gene ends were 7 bases for V and 1 base for J; bases not matched to a gene: 9. Per the germline V gene, CDR1 is ENHRY and CDR2 is SYGVKD. This CDR3 is CAITATGTMNTGELFF. The CDR3 coding sequence is TGTGCCATCACTGCCACCGGGACTATGAACACCGGGGAGCTGTTTTTT.

This chain uses TRBV20-1 with TRBJ2-1; D ambiguous. CDR1 and CDR2 from the germline V gene are DFQATT and SNEGSKA (reference sequence). V was clipped by 3 bases and J by 7 bases, with 7 bases between them. This CDR3 comprises 11 residues. The CDR3 loop is CSARGQNEQFF. In DNA form, the CDR3 reads TGCAGTGCTAGGGGCCAAAATGAGCAGTTCTTC.

This sequence joins TRBV5-6 and TRBJ1-3; TRBD1 might be the D (5 bases). V dropped 3 bases and J dropped 0 bases, with 13 bases sitting between them. This CDR3 region has 16 residues. Germline assignment: CDR1 SGHDT and CDR2 YYEEEE. CDR3 residues: CASSWIQGSSGNTIYF. In DNA form, the CDR3 reads TGTGCCAGCAGCTGGATCCAGGGTAGCTCTGGAAACACCATATATTTT.

V usage is TRBV7-2 and J usage is TRBJ1-1; D might be TRBD1 (5 bases). The ends were cut back, 5 bases at V and 2 bases at J, with 12 bases in the middle. Germline V gives CDR1 SGHTA, CDR2 FQGNSA. This CDR3 has 14 amino acids. As DNA, the CDR3 is TGTGCCAGCAGCGACGTCAGGGTCAACACTGAAGCTTTCTTT. It codes for CASSDVRVNTEAFF. The whole variable domain, filled in from reference TRBV7-2 and TRBJ1-1, reads GAGVSQSPSNKVTEKGKDVELRCDPISGHTALYWYRQSLGQGLEFLIYFQGNSAPDKSGLPSDRFSAERTGGSVSTLTIQRTQQEDSAVYLCASSDVRVNTEAFFGQGTRLTVV.

The J gene is TRBJ2-3, the V gene TRBV19, with 7 bases aligning to TRBD1. Germline trimming cut 3 bases from V and 1 base from J; bases unmatched to any gene: 4. Germline assignment: CDR1 LNHDA and CDR2 SQIVND (reference sequence). This CDR3 has 15 amino acids. The CDR3 here is CASSIRDSRTDTQYF. CDR3 coding DNA: TGTGCCAGTAGTATCCGGGACAGTCGCACAGATACGCAGTATTTT. Drawing the rest from reference TRBV19 and TRBJ2-3, the complete variable domain is DGGITQSPKYLFRKEGQNVTLSCEQNLNHDAMYWYRQDPGQGLRLIYYSQIVNDFQKGDIAEGYSVSREKKESFPLTVTSAQKNPTAFYLCASSIRDSRTDTQYFGPGTRLTVL.

The chain carries TRBV5-1 and TRBJ1-2; 10 bases fit TRBD1. The CDR3 has 12 residues. CDR1 and CDR2 from the germline V gene are SGHRS and YFSETQ. V lost 9 bases to trimming and J lost 13 bases; unmatched junction nucleotides: 12. The CDR3 is CATRGDRGGCTF. In DNA form, the CDR3 reads TGCGCCACGCGAGGGGACAGGGGAGGATGCACCTTC.

The chain employs TRBV5-4 and TRBJ2-5; 10 bases map to TRBD2. This CDR3 region has 14 residues. The V segment lost 4 bases and the J segment 4 bases; nucleotides outside the gene matches: 4. CDR1 SGHNT and CDR2 YYREEE come from the germline V gene (reference sequence). The CDR3 nucleotides read TGTGCCAGCAGCATAGCGGGGGGACCAGAGACCCAGTACTTC. This sequence encodes CASSIAGGPETQYF.

The V gene is TRBV12-5, the J gene TRBJ1-1; 9 bases agree with TRBD1. V was pared by 1 base and J by 7 bases, with 4 bases of the junction left unmatched. Germline CDR1 reads LGHNT; CDR2 reads FRNRAP. The CDR3 runs to 14 residues. The CDR3 spells CASGLDRGQGEAFF. The CDR3 DNA reads TGTGCTAGTGGTTTGGACAGGGGGCAGGGTGAAGCTTTCTTT.

This sequence joins TRBV3-1 (or the pseudogene TRBV3-2) and TRBJ1-6; 9 nucleotides line up with TRBD1. The trim removed 4 bases at V and 4 bases at J, leaving 2 bases unmatched. CDR1 LGHDT and CDR2 YNNKEL come from the germline V gene (reference sequence). The CDR3 runs to 15 residues. In nucleotides, the CDR3 is TGTGCCAGCAGCCGGGACAGGGAGTATAATTCACCCCTCCACTTT. Translation gives CASSRDREYNSPLHF.

The V call is TRBV2, the J call TRBJ1-1; 10 nucleotides match TRBD1. The V segment lost 10 bases and the J segment 4 bases; nucleotides outside the gene matches: 6. CDR3 length: 13 amino acids. Germline lookup yields CDR1 SNHLY and CDR2 FYNNEI. The CDR3 sequence is CANRDRGFTEAFF. DNA for the CDR3: TGTGCCAACCGGGACAGGGGTTTCACTGAAGCTTTCTTT. Supplemented by reference TRBV2 and TRBJ1-1, the full variable domain reads EPEVTQTPSHQVTQMGQEVILRCVPISNHLYFYWYRQILGQKVEFLVSFYNNEISEKSEIFDDQFSVERPDGSNFTLKIRSTKLEDSAMYFCANRDRGFTEAFFGQGTRLTVV.

This clone was picked up a small number of times. This rearrangement joins TRBV4-2 to TRBJ2-1; 14 nucleotides agree with TRBD2. The V segment lost 0 bases and the J segment 4 bases; nucleotides outside the gene matches: 2. The CDR3 length is 17 residues. The germline V gene encodes CDR1 LGHNA and CDR2 YNFKEQ. Written as DNA, the CDR3 is TGTGCCAGCAGCCAAGATGGACTAGCGGGGGGATACAATGAGCAGTTCTTC. Its translation: CASSQDGLAGGYNEQFF.

The V call is TRBV7-2, the J call TRBJ2-5, with 7 bases that match TRBD2. This CDR3 spans 14 amino acids. Germline V gives CDR1 SGHTA, CDR2 FQGNSA. Germline trimming cut 0 bases from V and 5 bases from J; bases unmatched to any gene: 3. This CDR3 reads CASSLAGRGETQYF. The CDR3 region has the DNA TGTGCCAGCAGCTTAGCGGGGCGGGGGGAGACCCAGTACTTC. Based on the CDR3 plus reference TRBV7-2 and TRBJ2-5, the full variable domain is GAGVSQSPSNKVTEKGKDVELRCDPISGHTALYWYRQSLGQGLEFLIYFQGNSAPDKSGLPSDRFSAERTGGSVSTLTIQRTQQEDSAVYLCASSLAGRGETQYFGPGTRLLVL.